These 3 T cell receptor beta chains were sequenced from one sample in a study of T cell repertoires in cytomegalovirus infection. TCRdb reprocessed the reads via MiXCR and lists one record per CDR3 protein. In the table there are 170,000 or so distinct CDR3 sequences, about 15% of which are singletons. The sequenced sample was PBMCs. The receptor source for this set is a human donor in good health (CMV status not recorded). Some clones in this sample may be carry-over from other donors' samples.

This clonotype came up many times. This chain joins TRBV27 and TRBJ2-1; perhaps TRBD2 as D (6 bases). Germline V gene lookup returns CDR1 MNHEY and CDR2 SMNVEV (reference sequence). CDR3 length: 16 residues. The ends were cut back, 7 bases at V and 10 bases at J, with 26 bases in the middle. The CDR3 DNA sequence: TGTGCCAGCAAGAGCCGGGACTTAAGTCGGTCGGGGGAGCAGTTCTTC. Its translation is CASKSRDLSRSGEQFF.

V is TRBV28 and J is TRBJ1-5, with unresolved D. CDR1 and CDR2 from the germline V gene are MDHEN and SYDVKM. Trimming cost V 8 bases and J 6 bases, with 11 bases left between them. CDR3 length equals 12 residues. CDR3 nucleotide sequence: TGTGCCAGCTCGCCCTGGAGTCAGCCCCAGCATTTT. It codes for CASSPWSQPQHF.

The chain couples TRBV5-4 to TRBJ2-7; the match to TRBD2 covers 9 bases. CDR1 is SGHNT, CDR2 YYREEE, per germline (reference sequence). The CDR3 loop spans 14 amino acids. V shed 0 bases, J shed 6 bases, and the junction held 4 bases outside the gene matches. The chain's CDR3 is CASSLALAGTEQYF. The DNA of the CDR3 is TGTGCCAGCAGCTTGGCGCTAGCGGGGACCGAGCAGTACTTC.